This T cell receptor (beta chain) was recorded in a study of blood T cell repertoires in COVID-19. Background on the study: Sample material is recorded as cDNA or gDNA derived from T cells, B-cell-depleted T cells, or PBMCs.

This clone came up once. Sequencing was performed with immunoSEQ multiplex PCR; in TCRdb, only in-frame clones are kept and a portion is missing. The sample has 15,000 or so clones; 83% are singletons. V lost 5 bases and J lost 2, with 13 bases in between. Germline values: CDR1 LNHNV, CDR2 YYDKDF (reference sequence). CDR3 length: 14 residues. The receptor's source is a man aged 40-50 years with active or convalescent COVID-19. The V call is TRBV15, the J call TRBJ2-7; possibly TRBD1 for D (6 bases). The sample taken for sequencing was peripheral blood. CDR3 DNA: TGTGCCACCAGCGCTCAGGGGTCCACCTACGAGCAGTACTTC. This encodes CATSAQGSTYEQYF.